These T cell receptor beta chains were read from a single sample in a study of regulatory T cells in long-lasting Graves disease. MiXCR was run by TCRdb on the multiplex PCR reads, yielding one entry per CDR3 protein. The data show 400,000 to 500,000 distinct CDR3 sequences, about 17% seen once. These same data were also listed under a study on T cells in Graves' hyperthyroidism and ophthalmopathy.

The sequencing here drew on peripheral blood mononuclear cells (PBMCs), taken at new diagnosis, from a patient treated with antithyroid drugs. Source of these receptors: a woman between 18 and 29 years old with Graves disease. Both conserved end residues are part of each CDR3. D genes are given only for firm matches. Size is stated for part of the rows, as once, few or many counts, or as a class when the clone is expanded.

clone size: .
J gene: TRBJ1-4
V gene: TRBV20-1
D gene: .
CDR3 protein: CSPDGGLRTNEKLFF
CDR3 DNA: TGCAGTCCTGACGGGGGATTAAGAACTAATGAAAAACTGTTTTTT

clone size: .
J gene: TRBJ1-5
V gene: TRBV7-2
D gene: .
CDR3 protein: CASSLGQSAYGPQHF
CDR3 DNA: TGTGCCAGCAGCCTCGGACAGTCCGCGTATGGGCCCCAGCATTTT

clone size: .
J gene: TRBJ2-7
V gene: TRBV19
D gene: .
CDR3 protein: CASSYLGREQYF
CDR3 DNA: TGTGCCAGTAGTTACCTGGGCCGCGAGCAGTACTTC

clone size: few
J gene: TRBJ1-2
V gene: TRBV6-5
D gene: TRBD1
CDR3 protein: CASSYSGQGANGYTF
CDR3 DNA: TGTGCCAGCAGTTACTCAGGACAGGGGGCGAATGGCTACACCTTC

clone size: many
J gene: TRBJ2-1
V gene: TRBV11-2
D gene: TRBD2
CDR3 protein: CASSLEMFSGRGNEQFF
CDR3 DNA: TGTGCCAGCAGCTTAGAAATGTTCAGCGGGAGAGGGAATGAGCAGTTCTTC

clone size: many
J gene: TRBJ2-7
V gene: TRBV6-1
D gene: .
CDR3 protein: CASSGHPSSYEQYF
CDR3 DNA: TGTGCCAGCTCGGGACACCCAAGCTCCTACGAGCAGTACTTC

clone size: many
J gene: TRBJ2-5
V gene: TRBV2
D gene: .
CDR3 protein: CATAWVQETQYF
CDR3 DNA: TGTGCCACCGCTTGGGTCCAAGAGACCCAGTACTTC

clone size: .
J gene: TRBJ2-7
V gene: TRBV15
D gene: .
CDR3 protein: CATSRRRGPDDEQYF
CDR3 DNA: TGTGCCACCAGCAGGCGCCGAGGGCCTGACGACGAGCAGTACTTC

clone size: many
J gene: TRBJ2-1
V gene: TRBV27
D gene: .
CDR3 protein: CASAKQSSSYNEQFF
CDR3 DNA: TGTGCCAGTGCTAAGCAATCGAGCTCCTACAATGAGCAGTTCTTC

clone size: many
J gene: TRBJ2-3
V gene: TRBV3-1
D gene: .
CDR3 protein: CASSRDPYTDTQYF
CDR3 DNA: TGTGCCAGCAGTCGAGACCCATACACAGATACGCAGTATTTT

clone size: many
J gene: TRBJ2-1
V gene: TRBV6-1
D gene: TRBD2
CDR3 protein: CASSATLGLARDNEQFF
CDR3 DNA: TGTGCCAGCAGTGCAACCTTGGGACTAGCGAGGGACAATGAGCAGTTCTTC

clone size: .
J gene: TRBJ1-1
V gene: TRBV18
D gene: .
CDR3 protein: CASSPPTTEAFF
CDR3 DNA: TGTGCCAGCTCACCACCGACGACAGAAGCTTTCTTT

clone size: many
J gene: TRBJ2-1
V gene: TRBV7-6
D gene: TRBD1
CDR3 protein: CASSDGTAHNEQFF
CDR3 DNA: TGTGCCAGCAGTGACGGGACAGCACACAATGAGCAGTTCTTC

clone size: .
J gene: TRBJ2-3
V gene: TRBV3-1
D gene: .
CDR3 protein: CASSQVTAVDTQYF
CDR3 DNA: TGTGCCAGCAGCCAAGTCACAGCAGTAGATACGCAGTATTTT

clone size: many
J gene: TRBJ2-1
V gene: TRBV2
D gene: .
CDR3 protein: CASSEQRAWYNEQFF
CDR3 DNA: TGTGCCAGCAGTGAACAGCGGGCGTGGTACAATGAGCAGTTCTTC

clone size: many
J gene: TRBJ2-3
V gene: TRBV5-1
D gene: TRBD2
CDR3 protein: CASISAGEADTQYF
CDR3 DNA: TGCGCCAGCATTAGCGCGGGAGAAGCAGATACGCAGTATTTT

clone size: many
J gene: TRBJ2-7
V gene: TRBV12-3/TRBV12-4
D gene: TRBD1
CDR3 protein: CASSKTGTLYEQYF
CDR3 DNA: TGTGCCAGCAGCAAGACAGGGACCCTCTACGAGCAGTACTTC

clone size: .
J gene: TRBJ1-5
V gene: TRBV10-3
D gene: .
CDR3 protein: CASNERGRPNQPQHF
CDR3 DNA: TGTGCCAGCAATGAACGAGGGAGGCCCAATCAGCCCCAGCATTTT

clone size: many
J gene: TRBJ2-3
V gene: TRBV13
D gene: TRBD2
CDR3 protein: CASSYVPREGDTQYF
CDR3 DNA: TGTGCCAGCAGCTATGTCCCTAGGGAGGGGGATACGCAGTATTTT

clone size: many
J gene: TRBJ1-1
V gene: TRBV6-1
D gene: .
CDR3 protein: CASSNRQLTEAFF
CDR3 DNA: TGTGCCAGCAGTAACCGACAGCTCACTGAAGCTTTCTTT

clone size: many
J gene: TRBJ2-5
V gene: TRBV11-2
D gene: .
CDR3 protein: CASSPFGSGEETQYF
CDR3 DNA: TGTGCCAGCAGCCCATTCGGGAGCGGTGAGGAGACCCAGTACTTC

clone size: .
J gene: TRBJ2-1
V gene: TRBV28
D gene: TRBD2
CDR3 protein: CASSLTGGSNEQFF
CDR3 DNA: TGTGCCAGCAGTTTGACGGGAGGCTCCAATGAGCAGTTCTTC

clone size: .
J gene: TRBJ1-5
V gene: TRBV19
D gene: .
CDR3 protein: CAGGTDYSNQPQHF
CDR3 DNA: TGTGCCGGGGGGACGGACTATAGCAATCAGCCCCAGCATTTT